This T cell receptor (beta chain) is from a study of OX40 agonist ivuxolimab in advanced cancers. As for the study in general: Dose-escalation subjects each had hepatocellular carcinoma, melanoma, renal cell or head and neck cancer. Earlier anti-PD-1, anti-PD-L1 or anti-CTLA-4 therapy was permitted; 35% to 50% had received some.

The CDR3 contains 13 residues. V was cut by 0 bases and J by 5 bases, with 8 bases left in between. Germline values: CDR1 SGDLS, CDR2 YYNGEE. Data came from immunoSEQ multiplex PCR; TCRdb stores just in-frame clones and leaves some out. The sample has about 80,000 clones, 80% to 90% seen once. The study, taken as a whole, reports: Blood T cells, both CD4+ and CD8+, expanded clonally by week 6 at 0.1 to 3.0 mg/kg.

Turning to this clone: Its matching antigen is unknown. This specimen includes other DNA sequences encoding the same CDR3.

V is TRBV9 and J is TRBJ2-5; D not resolved. The TCR originated in an adult with an advanced solid tumor such as melanoma, head and neck, liver or kidney cancer. Sample: CD4+ or CD8+ T cells sorted from blood, taken in a trial of the OX40 agonist ivuxolimab. In DNA, the CDR3 is TGTGCCAGCAGCGTAGAAGGATTTGAGACCCAGTACTTC. Translating it yields CASSVEGFETQYF. Looking up the rest from reference TRBV9 and TRBJ2-5 gives the full variable domain: DSGVTQTPKHLITATGQRVTLRCSPRSGDLSVYWYQQSLDQGLQFLIQYYNGEERAKGNILERFSAQQFPDLHSELNLSSLELGDSALYFCASSVEGFETQYFGPGTRLLVL.